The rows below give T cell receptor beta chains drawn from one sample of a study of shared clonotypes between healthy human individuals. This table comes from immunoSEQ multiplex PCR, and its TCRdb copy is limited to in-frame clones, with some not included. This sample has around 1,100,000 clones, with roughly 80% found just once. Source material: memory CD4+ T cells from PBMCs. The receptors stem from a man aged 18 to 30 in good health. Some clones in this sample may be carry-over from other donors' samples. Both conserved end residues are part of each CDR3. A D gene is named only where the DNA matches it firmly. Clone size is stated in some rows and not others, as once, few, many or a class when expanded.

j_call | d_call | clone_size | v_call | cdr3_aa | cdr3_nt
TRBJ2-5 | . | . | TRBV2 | CASTEAPVGGTQYF | TGTGCCAGCACAGAAGCGCCCGTGGGGGGGACCCAGTACTTC
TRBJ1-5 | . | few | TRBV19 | CASSIQQGPQHF | TGTGCCAGTAGTATCCAACAGGGGCCCCAGCATTTT
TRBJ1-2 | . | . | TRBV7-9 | CASSARDGNYGYTF | TGTGCCAGCAGCGCCCGGGACGGTAACTATGGCTACACCTTC
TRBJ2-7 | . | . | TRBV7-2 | CASSPPLGRSYEQYF | TGTGCCAGCAGCCCCCCCCTGGGCAGATCCTACGAGCAGTACTTC
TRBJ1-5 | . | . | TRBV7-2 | CASSLVTYGNQPQHF | TGTGCCAGCAGCTTAGTCACGTATGGCAATCAGCCCCAGCATTTT
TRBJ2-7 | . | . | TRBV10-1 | CASSESRGDYEQYF | TGCGCCAGCAGTGAGTCGAGAGGGGACTACGAGCAGTACTTC
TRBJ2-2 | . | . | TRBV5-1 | CASSLFLEGSGELFF | TGCGCCAGCAGCTTATTTCTAGAGGGGTCCGGGGAGCTGTTTTTT
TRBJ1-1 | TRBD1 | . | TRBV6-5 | CASSYGDRATEAFF | TGTGCCAGCAGTTACGGGGACAGGGCCACTGAAGCTTTCTTT
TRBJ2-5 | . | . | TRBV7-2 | CASSLDWSRETQYF | TGTGCCAGCAGCTTAGACTGGAGCCGGGAGACCCAGTACTTC
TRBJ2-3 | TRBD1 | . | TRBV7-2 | CASSHYGPTGRTDTQYF | TGTGCCAGCAGCCACTACGGCCCGACAGGGCGCACAGATACGCAGTATTTT
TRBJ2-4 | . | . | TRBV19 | CASSDGWDIQYF | TGTGCCAGTAGTGACGGGTGGGACATTCAGTACTTC
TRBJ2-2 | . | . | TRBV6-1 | CASSARHRQSNTGELFF | TGTGCCAGCAGTGCTAGGCATAGACAGTCGAACACCGGGGAGCTGTTTTTT
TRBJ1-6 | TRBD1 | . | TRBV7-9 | CASSAGQTNSPLHF | TGTGCCAGCAGCGCGGGACAGACTAATTCACCCCTCCACTTT
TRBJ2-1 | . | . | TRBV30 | CAWSVGVGIFYEQFF | TGTGCCTGGAGTGTAGGGGTAGGTATATTCTATGAGCAGTTCTTC
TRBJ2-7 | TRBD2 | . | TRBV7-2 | CASSLVLAGAGEQYF | TGTGCCAGCAGCTTAGTACTAGCGGGAGCTGGCGAGCAGTACTTC
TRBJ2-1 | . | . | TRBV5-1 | CASSGAATINEQFF | TGCGCCAGCAGCGGGGCAGCTACTATCAATGAGCAGTTCTTC
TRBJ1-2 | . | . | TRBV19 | CASSIMGFAYTF | TGTGCCAGTAGTATCATGGGTTTTGCCTACACCTTC
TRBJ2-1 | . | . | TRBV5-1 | CASSMRSDLGEQFF | TGCGCCAGCAGCATGAGGTCAGACTTGGGTGAGCAGTTCTTC
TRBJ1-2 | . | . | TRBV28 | CASNIARDHGYTF | TGTGCCAGCAACATCGCCCGAGACCATGGCTACACCTTC
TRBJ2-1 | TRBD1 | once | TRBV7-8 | CASSYRGQARNEQFF | TGTGCCAGCAGCTATCGGGGACAGGCAAGGAATGAGCAGTTCTTC
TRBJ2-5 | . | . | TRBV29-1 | CSVGAVRQETQYF | TGCAGCGTGGGGGCCGTGCGGCAAGAGACCCAGTACTTC
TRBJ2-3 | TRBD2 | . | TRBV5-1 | CASSLVAGAPNTQYF | TGCGCCAGCAGCTTGGTAGCGGGAGCCCCAAATACGCAGTATTTT
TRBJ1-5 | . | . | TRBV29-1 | CSVKGLGGNQPQHF | TGCAGCGTTAAAGGGTTAGGCGGTAATCAGCCCCAGCATTTT
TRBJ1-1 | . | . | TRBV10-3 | CAIRGEGGAFF | TGTGCCATCAGGGGGGAAGGTGGCGCTTTCTTT
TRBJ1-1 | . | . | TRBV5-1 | CASSWTTSGDTEAFF | TGCGCCAGCAGCTGGACAACCTCGGGTGACACTGAAGCTTTCTTT
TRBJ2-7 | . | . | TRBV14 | CASSQGRHEQYF | TGTGCCAGCAGCCAAGGGAGGCACGAGCAGTACTTC